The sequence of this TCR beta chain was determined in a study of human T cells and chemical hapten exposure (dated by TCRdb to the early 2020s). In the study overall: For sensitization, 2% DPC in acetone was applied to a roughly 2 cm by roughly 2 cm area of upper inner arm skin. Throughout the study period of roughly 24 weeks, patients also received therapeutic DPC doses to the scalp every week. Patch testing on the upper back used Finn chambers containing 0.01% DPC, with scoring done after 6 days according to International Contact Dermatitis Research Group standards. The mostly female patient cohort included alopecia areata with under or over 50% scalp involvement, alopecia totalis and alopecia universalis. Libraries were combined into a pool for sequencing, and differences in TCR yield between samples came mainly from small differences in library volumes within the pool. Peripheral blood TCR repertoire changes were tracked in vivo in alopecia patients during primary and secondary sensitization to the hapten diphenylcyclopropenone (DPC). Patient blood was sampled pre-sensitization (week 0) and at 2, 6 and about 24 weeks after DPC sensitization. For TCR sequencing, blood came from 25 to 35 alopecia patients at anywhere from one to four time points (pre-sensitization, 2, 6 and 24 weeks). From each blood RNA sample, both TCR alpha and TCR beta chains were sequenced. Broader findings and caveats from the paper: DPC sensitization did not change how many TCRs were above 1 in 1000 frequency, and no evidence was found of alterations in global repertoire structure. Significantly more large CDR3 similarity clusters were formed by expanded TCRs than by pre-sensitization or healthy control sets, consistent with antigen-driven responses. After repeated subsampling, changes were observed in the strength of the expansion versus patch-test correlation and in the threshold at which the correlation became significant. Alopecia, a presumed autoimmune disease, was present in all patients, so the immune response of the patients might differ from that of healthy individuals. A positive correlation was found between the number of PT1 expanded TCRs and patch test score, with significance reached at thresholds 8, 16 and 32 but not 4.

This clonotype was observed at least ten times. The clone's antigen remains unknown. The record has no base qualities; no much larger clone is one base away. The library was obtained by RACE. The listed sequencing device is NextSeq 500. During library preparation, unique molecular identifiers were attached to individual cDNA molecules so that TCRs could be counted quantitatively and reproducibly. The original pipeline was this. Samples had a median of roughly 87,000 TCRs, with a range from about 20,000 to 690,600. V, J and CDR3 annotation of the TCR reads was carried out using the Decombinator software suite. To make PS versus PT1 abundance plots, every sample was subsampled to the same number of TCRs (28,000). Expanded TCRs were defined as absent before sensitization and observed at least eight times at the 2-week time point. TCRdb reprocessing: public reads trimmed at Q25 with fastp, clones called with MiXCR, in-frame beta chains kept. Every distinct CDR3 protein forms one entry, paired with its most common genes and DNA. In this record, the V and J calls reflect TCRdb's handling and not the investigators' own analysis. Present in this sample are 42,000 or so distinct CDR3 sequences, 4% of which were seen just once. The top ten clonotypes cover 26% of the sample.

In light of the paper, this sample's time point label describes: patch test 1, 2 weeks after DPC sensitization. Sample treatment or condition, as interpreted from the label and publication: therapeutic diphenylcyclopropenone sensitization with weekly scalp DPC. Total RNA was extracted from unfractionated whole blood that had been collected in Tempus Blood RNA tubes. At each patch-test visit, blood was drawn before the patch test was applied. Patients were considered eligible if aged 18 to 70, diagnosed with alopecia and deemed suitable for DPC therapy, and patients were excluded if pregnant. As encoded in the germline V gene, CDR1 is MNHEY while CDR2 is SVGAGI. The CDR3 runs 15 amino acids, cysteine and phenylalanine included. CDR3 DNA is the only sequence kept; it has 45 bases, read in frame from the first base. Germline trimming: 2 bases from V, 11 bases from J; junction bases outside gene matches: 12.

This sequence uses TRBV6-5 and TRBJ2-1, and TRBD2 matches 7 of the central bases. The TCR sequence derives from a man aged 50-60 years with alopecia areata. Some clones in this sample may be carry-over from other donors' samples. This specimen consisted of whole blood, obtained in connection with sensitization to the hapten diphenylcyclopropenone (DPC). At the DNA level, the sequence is TGTGCCAGCAGTTACCAAGGGAGGGGAGACTGGCAGCAGTTCTTC. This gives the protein CASSYQGRGDWQQFF.